The 10 T cell receptor beta chains below were found in one sample sequenced in a study of T cell changes during pregnancy in multiple sclerosis. Produced via immunoSEQ multiplex PCR; TCRdb's table is partial and in-frame only. The sample records about 70,000 clones, roughly nine tenths being singletons. Material: peripheral blood, obtained in the second trimester of pregnancy. The receptor set was obtained from a female donor in good health, enrolled as a control in a pregnancy study.

The V and J genes are TRBV27 and TRBJ2-3; D is perhaps TRBD2 (6 bases). Between the trimmed V and J ends, which lost 7 bases and 0 bases, there was a span of 17 bases. The CDR3 runs 16 residues. Germline V gene data show CDR1 as MNHEY and CDR2 as SMNVEV (reference sequence). The CDR3 DNA reads as TGTGCCAGCACCCCTGGAGGGTGGGGGAGCACAGATACGCAGTATTTT. Residues: CASTPGGWGSTDTQYF.

This clone appeared once. The chain is built from TRBV11-2 and TRBJ1-2; TRBD1 agrees at 7 bases. Germline V gene data show CDR1 as SGHAT and CDR2 as FQNNGV. Unmatched junction bases numbered 12, after V lost 0 bases and J lost 8 bases. The CDR3 consists of 16 residues. The CDR3 DNA reads as TGTGCCAGCAGCTTAGATTCCATCTTAAGACAGGGAGGCTACACCTTC. Translation gives CASSLDSILRQGGYTF.

This clone appeared once. The rearrangement links TRBV7-9 to TRBJ1-4, with D hard to call. Germline V lookup: CDR1 SEHNR, CDR2 FQNEAQ (reference sequence). The CDR3 consists of 13 residues. V was trimmed by 3 bases and J by 6 bases, leaving 8 bases between them. CDR3 in DNA: TGTGCCAGCAGCTTGGGCAGCTATGAAAAACTGTTTTTT. It is translated as CASSLGSYEKLFF.

This chain uses TRBV4-3 with TRBJ2-1; 8 nucleotides align to TRBD2. From germline, CDR1 is LGHNA and CDR2 YSLEER. The CDR3 has 15 residues. V was pared by 0 bases and J by 11 bases, with 9 bases of the junction left unmatched. The CDR3 bases are TGCGCCAGCAGCCAAGATAGACGGGGGGGGGACCAGCAGTTCTTC. Translated, it gives CASSQDRRGGDQQFF.

The chain employs TRBV7-9 and TRBJ2-2; 9 nucleotides agree with TRBD1. This CDR3 region has 15 residues. Per germline, CDR1 SEHNR and CDR2 FQNEAQ (reference sequence). Trimming took 5 bases from V and 6 from J; bases not matched to a gene: 7. The CDR3 spells CASSAPGQGSGELFF. CDR3 bases: TGTGCCAGCAGCGCTCCCGGACAGGGGTCCGGGGAGCTGTTTTTT.

The rearrangement links TRBV19 to TRBJ1-6; TRBD1 might be the D (5 bases). Germline CDR1 and CDR2: LNHDA and SQIVND (reference sequence). This CDR3 is 15 amino acids long. The ends were cut back, 3 bases at V and 7 bases at J, with 13 bases in the middle. CDR3 loop: CASSILSRVNSPLHF. Here the CDR3 DNA reads TGTGCCAGTAGTATCCTCTCCAGGGTAAATTCACCCCTCCACTTT.

J is TRBJ1-5 and V is TRBV30; a weak D match, TRBD1 (6 bases). Germline lookup yields CDR1 GTSNPN and CDR2 SVGIG (reference sequence). This CDR3 spans 15 amino acids. V dropped 2 bases and J dropped 0 bases, with 11 bases sitting between them. The CDR3 here is CAWSFAGASNQPQHF. The DNA for the CDR3 is TGTGCCTGGAGTTTCGCAGGGGCTAGCAATCAGCCCCAGCATTTT.

This clone occurred a few times. The genes are TRBV28 and TRBJ1-6; D remains unclear. The CDR3 length is 15 residues. Deletions cut 8 bases from V and 10 bases from J, with 21 bases between. Per germline, CDR1 MDHEN and CDR2 SYDVKM. CDR3 sequence reads: CASGGSGAGGSPLHF. CDR3 in DNA: TGTGCCAGCGGAGGATCAGGAGCAGGAGGGTCACCCCTCCACTTT.

The rearrangement links TRBV7-2 to TRBJ1-3; weak D call: TRBD1 (6 bases). CDR1 and CDR2 (germline): SGHTA, FQGNSA. This CDR3 region has 16 residues. Trimming removed 5 bases at V and 0 bases at J, with 14 bases between. The CDR3 here is CASSRIGDISGNTIYF. DNA for the CDR3: TGTGCCAGCAGCCGGATCGGGGACATCTCTGGAAACACCATATATTTT.

This clone was recorded a few times. CDR3 sequence: CSVLQAVEAFF. CDR3 nucleotides: TGCAGCGTTCTACAGGCCGTTGAAGCTTTCTTT. The chain employs TRBV29-1 and TRBJ1-1, with D perhaps TRBD1 (5 bases). From germline, CDR1 is SQVTM and CDR2 ANQGSEA. CDR3 length: 11 residues. Trimming cost V 5 bases and J 7 bases, with 11 bases left between them.